This T cell receptor beta chain was profiled in a study of B cell selection in AIRE deficiency. Whole-study results and caveats: With only TCRbeta sequenced, around 40% of shared healthy Treg sequences overlapped Tconv. Shared Treg sequences were biased toward short CDR3s with few non-templated nucleotide insertions. Only about 9.3% of around 3,800 shared Treg sequences were patient-specific; around 33% healthy-specific.

Sorted regulatory T cells were CD4-positive, CD25-high and CD127-low or negative. V was cut by 7 bases and J by 6 bases, with 10 bases left in between. Germline lookup yields CDR1 MNHNY and CDR2 SVGAGI (reference sequence). This CDR3 contains 11 residues. On this clone: Its target is unknown.

Source study methods: Pooled Tregs gave 50,000 to 60,000 patient and some 90,000 donor TCRbeta sequences. TCRdb's table, derived via immunoSEQ multiplex PCR, lists solely in-frame clones and lacks some. The V and J calls and clone size are taken from that table; D and trimming were inferred from the DNA. In the table there are roughly 14,000 clones, approximately 94% of which are singletons. Sequencing was done on a sample of Tregs sorted from PBMCs. This rearrangement joins TRBV6-6 to TRBJ2-7; the D gene could be TRBD1 or TRBD2 (5 bases each). The clonotype originates from a human donor with AIRE deficiency. CDR3 sequence (DNA): TGTGCCAGCAACCAGGGAGCCGAGCAGTACTTC. This gives the protein CASNQGAEQYF.